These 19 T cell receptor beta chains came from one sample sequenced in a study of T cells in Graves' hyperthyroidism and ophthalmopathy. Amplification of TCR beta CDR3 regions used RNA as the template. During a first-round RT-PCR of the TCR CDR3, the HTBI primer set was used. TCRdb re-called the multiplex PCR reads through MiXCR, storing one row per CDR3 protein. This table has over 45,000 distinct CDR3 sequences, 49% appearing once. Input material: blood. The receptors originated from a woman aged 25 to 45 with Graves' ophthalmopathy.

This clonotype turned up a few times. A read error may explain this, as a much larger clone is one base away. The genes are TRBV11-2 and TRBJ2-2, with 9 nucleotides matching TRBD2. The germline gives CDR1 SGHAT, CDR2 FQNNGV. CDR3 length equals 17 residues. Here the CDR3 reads CASSWVAGATNAGELFF. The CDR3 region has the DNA TGTGCCAGCAGCTGGGTAGCGGGAGCGACGAACGCCGGGGAGCTGTTTTTT.

The CDR3 protein is CASSIDPSGQENEKLFF. The DNA for the CDR3 is TGTGCCAGTAGTATAGACCCTTCGGGACAGGAGAATGAAAAACTGTTTTTT. V and J are TRBV19 and TRBJ1-4; 8 nucleotides line up with TRBD1. The germline V gene encodes CDR1 LNHDA and CDR2 SQIVND (reference sequence). V was pared by 0 bases and J by 5 bases, with 8 bases of the junction left unmatched. The CDR3 is 17 residues long. The full variable domain, completed using reference TRBV19 and TRBJ1-4, is DGGITQSPKYLFRKEGQNVTLSCEQNLNHDAMYWYRQDPGQGLRLIYYSQIVNDFQKGDIAEGYSVSREKKESFPLTVTSAQKNPTAFYLCASSIDPSGQENEKLFFGSGTQLSVL.

This chain's CDR3 is CASSPDLTRGGADTQYF. For the CDR3, the DNA is TGTGCCAGCAGCCCAGATTTGACTAGGGGGGGTGCAGATACGCAGTATTTT. The rearrangement uses TRBV4-2 and TRBJ2-3; D is possibly TRBD2 (7 bases). The CDR3 length is 17 residues. Germline V lookup: CDR1 LGHNA, CDR2 YNFKEQ. V was trimmed by 4 bases and J by 4 bases, leaving 21 bases between them.

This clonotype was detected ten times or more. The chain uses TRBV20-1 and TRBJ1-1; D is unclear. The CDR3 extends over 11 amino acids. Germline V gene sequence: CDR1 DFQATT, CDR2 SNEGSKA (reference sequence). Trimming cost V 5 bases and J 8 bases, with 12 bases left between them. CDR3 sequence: CSASPGSEAFF. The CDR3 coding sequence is TGCAGTGCTTCCCCGGGATCGGAAGCTTTCTTT.

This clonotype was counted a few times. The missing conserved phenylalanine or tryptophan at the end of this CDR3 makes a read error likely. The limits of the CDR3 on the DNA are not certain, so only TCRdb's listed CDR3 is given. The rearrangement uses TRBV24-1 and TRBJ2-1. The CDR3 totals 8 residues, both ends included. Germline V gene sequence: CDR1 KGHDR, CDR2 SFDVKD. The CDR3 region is CATSDLPH.

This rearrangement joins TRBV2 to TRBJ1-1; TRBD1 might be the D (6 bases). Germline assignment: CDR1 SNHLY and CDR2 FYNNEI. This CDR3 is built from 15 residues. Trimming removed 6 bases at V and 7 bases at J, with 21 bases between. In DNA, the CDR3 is TGTGCCAGCAGATTGAGGGGGGACGTCGTTAATGAAGCTTTCTTT. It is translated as CASRLRGDVVNEAFF. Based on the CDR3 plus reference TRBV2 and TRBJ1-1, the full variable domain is EPEVTQTPSHQVTQMGQEVILRCVPISNHLYFYWYRQILGQKVEFLVSFYNNEISEKSEIFDDQFSVERPDGSNFTLKIRSTKLEDSAMYFCASRLRGDVVNEAFFGQGTRLTVV.

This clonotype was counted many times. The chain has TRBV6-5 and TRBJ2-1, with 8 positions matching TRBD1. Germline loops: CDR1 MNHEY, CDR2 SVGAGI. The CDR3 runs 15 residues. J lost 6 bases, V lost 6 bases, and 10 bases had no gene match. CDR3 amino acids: CASRNLGQGRNEQFF. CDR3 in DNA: TGTGCCAGCAGGAACCTCGGACAGGGACGCAATGAGCAGTTCTTC.

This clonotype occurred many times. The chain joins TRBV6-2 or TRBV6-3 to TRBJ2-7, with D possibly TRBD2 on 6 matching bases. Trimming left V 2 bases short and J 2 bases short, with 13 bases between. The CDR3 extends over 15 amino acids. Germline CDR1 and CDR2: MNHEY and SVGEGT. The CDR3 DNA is TGTGCCAGCAGTTACGGAGGGGCAGGCACCTACGAGCAGTACTTC. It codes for CASSYGGAGTYEQYF.

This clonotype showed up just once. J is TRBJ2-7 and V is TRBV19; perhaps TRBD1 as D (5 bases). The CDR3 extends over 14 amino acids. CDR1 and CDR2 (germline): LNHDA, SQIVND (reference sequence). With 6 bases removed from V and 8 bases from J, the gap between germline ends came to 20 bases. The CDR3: CASRDNRNQPQQYF. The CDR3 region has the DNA TGTGCCAGTAGGGACAACCGAAATCAGCCCCAGCAGTACTTC.

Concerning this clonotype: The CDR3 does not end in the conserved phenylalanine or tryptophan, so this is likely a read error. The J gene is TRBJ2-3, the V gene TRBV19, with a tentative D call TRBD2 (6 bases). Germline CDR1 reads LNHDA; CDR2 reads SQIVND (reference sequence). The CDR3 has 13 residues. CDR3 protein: CASGIGGPSTQYL. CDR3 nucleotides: TGTGCCAGTGGTATCGGAGGGCCCTCAACGCAGTATCTT.

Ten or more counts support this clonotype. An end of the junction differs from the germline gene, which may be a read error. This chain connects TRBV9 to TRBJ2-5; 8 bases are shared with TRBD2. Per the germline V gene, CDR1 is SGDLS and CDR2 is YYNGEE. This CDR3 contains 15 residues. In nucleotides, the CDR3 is TGTGCCTGCAGCGTTCGGGAGGGCCAGGGGGAGACCCAGTACTTC. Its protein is CACSVREGQGETQYF.

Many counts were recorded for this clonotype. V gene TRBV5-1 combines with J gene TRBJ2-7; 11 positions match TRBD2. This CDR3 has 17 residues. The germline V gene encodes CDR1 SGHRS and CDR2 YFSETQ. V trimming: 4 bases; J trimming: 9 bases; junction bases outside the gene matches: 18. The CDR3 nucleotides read TGCGCCAGCAGCCCCTTCCCCCCGGGACTAGCGGACAGAAGGCAGTACTTC. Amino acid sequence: CASSPFPPGLADRRQYF. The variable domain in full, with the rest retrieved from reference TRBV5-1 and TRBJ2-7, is KAGVTQTPRYLIKTRGQQVTLSCSPISGHRSVSWYQQTPGQGLQFLFEYFSETQRNKGNFPGRFSGRQFSNSRSEMNVSTLELGDSALYLCASSPFPPGLADRRQYFGPGTRLTVT.

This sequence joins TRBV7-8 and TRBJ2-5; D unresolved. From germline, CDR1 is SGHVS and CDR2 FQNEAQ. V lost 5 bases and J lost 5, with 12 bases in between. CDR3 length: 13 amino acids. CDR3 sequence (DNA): TGTGCCAGCAGCCCACCACCCGGCGAGACCCAGTACTTC. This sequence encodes CASSPPPGETQYF.

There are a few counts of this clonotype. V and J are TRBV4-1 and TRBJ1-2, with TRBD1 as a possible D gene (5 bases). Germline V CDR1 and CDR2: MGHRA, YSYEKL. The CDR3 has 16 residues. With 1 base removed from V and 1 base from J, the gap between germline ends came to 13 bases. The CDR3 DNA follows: TGCGCCAGCAGCCAAGCCCCTCGGGGGAGTAACTATGGCTACACCTTC. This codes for CASSQAPRGSNYGYTF.

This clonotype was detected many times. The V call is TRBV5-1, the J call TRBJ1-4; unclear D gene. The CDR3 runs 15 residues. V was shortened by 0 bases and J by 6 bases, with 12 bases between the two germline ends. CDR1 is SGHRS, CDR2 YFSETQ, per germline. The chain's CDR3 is CASSLVGYQDEKLFF. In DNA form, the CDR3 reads TGCGCCAGCAGCTTGGTGGGTTATCAGGATGAAAAACTGTTTTTT.

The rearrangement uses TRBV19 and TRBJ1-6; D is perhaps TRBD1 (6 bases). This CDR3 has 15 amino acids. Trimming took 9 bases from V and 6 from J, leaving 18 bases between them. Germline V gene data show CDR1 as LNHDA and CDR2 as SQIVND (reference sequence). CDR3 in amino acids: CASQKAGDINSPLHF. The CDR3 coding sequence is TGTGCCAGCCAAAAGGCAGGGGATATTAATTCACCCCTCCACTTT.

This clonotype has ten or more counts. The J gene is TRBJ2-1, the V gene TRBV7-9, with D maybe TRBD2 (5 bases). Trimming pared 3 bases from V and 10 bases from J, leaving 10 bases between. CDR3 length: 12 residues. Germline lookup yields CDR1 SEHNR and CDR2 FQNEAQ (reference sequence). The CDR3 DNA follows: TGTGCCAGCAGCTTGGGGAGACTGGAGCAGTTCTTC. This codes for CASSLGRLEQFF.

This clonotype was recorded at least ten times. CDR3: CASSQGLAGADTQYF. CDR3 bases: TGTGCCAGCAGCCAAGGACTAGCGGGAGCGGATACGCAGTATTTT. This rearrangement joins TRBV4-2 to TRBJ2-3; TRBD2 matches at 12 bases. Germline V CDR1 and CDR2: LGHNA, YNFKEQ. V dropped 1 base and J dropped 6; count of bases not matched to a gene: 2. The length of the CDR3 is 15 residues.

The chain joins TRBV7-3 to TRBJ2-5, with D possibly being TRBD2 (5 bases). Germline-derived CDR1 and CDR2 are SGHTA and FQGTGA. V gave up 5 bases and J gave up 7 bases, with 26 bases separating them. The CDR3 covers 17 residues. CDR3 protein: CASSPLGTGELHGTQYF. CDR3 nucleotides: TGTGCCAGCAGCCCCCTTGGCACCGGGGAGCTTCATGGGACCCAGTACTTC.